This T cell receptor beta chain was captured in a study of a mutant IDH1 vaccine in newly diagnosed glioma. Across the whole study: Most patients had radiochemotherapy with temozolomide before enrollment; others had one alone.

Only in-frame clones appear in the TCRdb table, and some are missing; sequencing was by immunoSEQ multiplex PCR. The data hold about 35,000 clones, with 80% observed a single time. V lost 6 bases and J lost 3; bases outside the gene matches: 4. The CDR3 length is 13 residues. Per germline, CDR1 WSHSY and CDR2 SAAADI. Time point here: week 11, during vaccination. With topical imiquimod, each dose of the vaccine consisted of 300 ug of mutant IDH1 20-mer peptide. Comments on this clone: Its antigen is as yet unknown.

This clonotype was sampled from a woman in her thirties with glioma. Some clones in this sample may be carry-over from other donors' samples. This chain links TRBV10-2 with TRBJ2-7, with 8 bases lining up with TRBD1. Sequences were derived from peripheral blood mononuclear cells (PBMCs), sampled from a glioma patient whose treatment included an IDH1 peptide vaccine. CDR3 nucleotide sequence: TGCGCCAGCAGGAGTGGACAGGGCTACGAGCAGTACTTC. Residues: CASRSGQGYEQYF.